These 24 T cell receptor beta chains originate from one sample sequenced in a study of OX40 agonist ivuxolimab in advanced cancers. Assay used: immunoSEQ multiplex PCR; TCRdb lists only in-frame clones, some missing. The table records 35,000 to 40,000 clones, 70% to 85% of them present only once. The source was CD4+ or CD8+ T cells sorted from blood, collected in a trial of the OX40 agonist ivuxolimab. These receptors were collected from an adult with an advanced solid tumor such as melanoma, head and neck, liver or kidney cancer.

This rearrangement joins TRBV29-1 to TRBJ1-2, with 7 bases fitting TRBD1. With V trimmed by 7 bases and J by 8 bases, 10 bases remained unmatched. CDR1 SQVTM and CDR2 ANQGSEA come from the germline V gene. The CDR3 loop spans 12 amino acids. The CDR3 DNA is TGCAGCGCCCTACAGGGGCAGGAGGGCTACACCTTC. It codes for CSALQGQEGYTF. The whole variable domain, remainder taken from reference TRBV29-1 and TRBJ1-2, is SAVISQKPSRDICQRGTSLTIQCQVDSQVTMMFWYRQQPGQSLTLIATANQGSEATYESGFVIDKFPISRPNLTFSTLTVSNMSPEDSSIYLCSALQGQEGYTFGSGTRLTVV.

V gene TRBV2 combines with J gene TRBJ1-1; 8 positions match TRBD1. The CDR3 is 14 amino acids. Germline V gene data show CDR1 as SNHLY and CDR2 as FYNNEI. The junction had 9 bases not matched to a gene; V was cut back by 8 bases and J by 4 bases. The CDR3 sequence: CASVSQGAGTEAFF. CDR3 nucleotides: TGTGCCAGCGTTTCCCAGGGGGCTGGCACTGAAGCTTTCTTT.

A note on this clone: The germline gene is not matched at one end of the junction; a read error may be the cause. The genes are TRBV19 and TRBJ2-5; no definite D call. CDR1 and CDR2 (germline): LNHDA, SQIVND (reference sequence). The CDR3 length is 14 residues. The DNA for the CDR3 is TGTGCCAGTAGTATACTCGTCAGCTCAGAGGCCCAGTACTTC. It encodes CASSILVSSEAQYF.

The V and J genes are TRBV5-6 and TRBJ1-6; possible D gene TRBD1, 6 bases. V was cut by 3 bases and J by 5 bases, with 9 bases left in between. The CDR3 is 14 amino acids. Per germline, CDR1 SGHDT and CDR2 YYEEEE. The CDR3 spells CASSWGQNNSPLHF. The CDR3 DNA is TGTGCCAGCAGCTGGGGACAAAATAATTCACCCCTCCACTTT. Full variable domain (remainder filled in from reference TRBV5-6 and TRBJ1-6): DAGVTQSPTHLIKTRGQQVTLRCSPKSGHDTVSWYQQALGQGPQFIFQYYEEEERQRGNFPDRFSGHQFPNYSSELNVNALLLGDSALYLCASSWGQNNSPLHFGNGTRLTVT.

The chain carries TRBV5-6 and TRBJ2-3; 7 bases agree with TRBD2. V trimming: 4 bases; J trimming: 3 bases; junction bases outside the gene matches: 11. CDR1 and CDR2 from the germline V gene are SGHDT and YYEEEE. The CDR3 loop spans 16 amino acids. CDR3 sequence (DNA): TGTGCCAGCAGCCGCGCTGCTAGGGAGGGAACAGATACGCAGTATTTT. Amino acid sequence: CASSRAAREGTDTQYF.

As DNA, the CDR3 is TGCGCCAGCAGCCAAAGGGACCGTCGGCCCCAGCATTTT. Translated, it gives CASSQRDRRPQHF. The rearrangement joins TRBV4-3 to TRBJ1-5; possible D gene TRBD1, 5 bases. The CDR3 has 13 residues. Germline assignment: CDR1 LGHNA and CDR2 YSLEER. Trimming took off 2 bases at V and 9 bases at J, with 11 bases between the two ends.

The chain combines TRBV10-3 with TRBJ1-6; D not resolved. V lost 7 bases and J lost 7, with 14 bases in between. The CDR3 has 14 amino acids. Per the germline V gene, CDR1 is ENHRY and CDR2 is SYGVKD. The DNA of the CDR3 is TGTGCCATCACAAGGGCGCTTGTCAATTCACCCCTCCACTTT. Its translation: CAITRALVNSPLHF.

The gene calls are TRBV4-2 and TRBJ1-2, with a possible D match to TRBD1 (6 bases). The CDR3 extends over 13 amino acids. Germline V gene sequence: CDR1 LGHNA, CDR2 YNFKEQ. Between the trimmed V and J ends, which lost 4 bases and 5 bases, there was a span of 11 bases. The CDR3 bases are TGTGCCAGCAGCCCAGGGGAGCTTTATGGCTACACCTTC. Amino acids: CASSPGELYGYTF.

The chain combines TRBV28 with TRBJ1-5, with D unclear. This CDR3 comprises 14 residues. Germline V lookup: CDR1 MDHEN, CDR2 SYDVKM. The germline V and J ends were trimmed by 6 bases and 5 bases, with 14 bases remaining between them. The CDR3 coding sequence is TGTGCCAGCAGCCCGCTCCCCGGCCATCAGCCCCAGCATTTT. Encoded protein: CASSPLPGHQPQHF. Variable domain in full (rest from reference TRBV28 and TRBJ1-5): DVKVTQSSRYLVKRTGEKVFLECVQDMDHENMFWYRQDPGLGLRLIYFSYDVKMKEKGDIPEGYSVSREKKERFSLILESASTNQTSMYLCASSPLPGHQPQHFGDGTRLSIL.

The rearrangement uses TRBV2 and TRBJ1-2; 10 nucleotides line up with TRBD1. The CDR3 runs 14 residues. V gave up 7 bases and J gave up 2 bases; unmatched junction bases: 4. Germline lookup yields CDR1 SNHLY and CDR2 FYNNEI. The CDR3 region is CASNRDRGNYGYTF. The CDR3, as DNA: TGTGCCAGCAACCGGGACAGGGGCAACTATGGCTACACCTTC.

The chain uses TRBV2 and TRBJ1-2; D might be TRBD1 (6 bases). Germline V gives CDR1 SNHLY, CDR2 FYNNEI. The V end was cut by 7 bases, the J end by 3 bases, with 12 bases between. CDR3 size: 13 residues. CDR3: CASTQGRYYGYTF. In DNA, the CDR3 is TGTGCCAGCACTCAGGGGCGATACTATGGCTACACCTTC.

The rearrangement uses TRBV7-9 and TRBJ2-7; no definite D call. V was pared by 5 bases and J by 3 bases, with 11 bases between. Germline V CDR1 and CDR2: SEHNR, FQNEAQ (reference sequence). The CDR3 length is 13 residues. CDR3 DNA sequence: TGTGCCAGCAGCCTCAAGACACTCTACGAGCAGTACTTC. This translates into CASSLKTLYEQYF.

The chain recombines TRBV13 with TRBJ2-3; D is undetermined. V lost 9 bases and J 3 bases, leaving 19 bases between the germline ends. The CDR3 runs 15 residues. The germline V gene encodes CDR1 PRHDT and CDR2 FYEKMQ (reference sequence). CDR3 sequence reads: CASNLEHQLTDTQYF. For the CDR3, the DNA is TGTGCCAGTAACCTAGAGCACCAATTAACAGATACGCAGTATTTT. The variable domain in full, with the rest retrieved from reference TRBV13 and TRBJ2-3, is AAGVIQSPRHLIKEKRETATLKCYPIPRHDTVYWYQQGPGQDPQFLISFYEKMQSDKGSIPDRFSAQQFSDYHSELNMSSLELGDSALYFCASNLEHQLTDTQYFGPGTRLTVL.

As regards this clone: The same CDR3 can be traced to other DNA sequences in this sample. The gene calls are TRBV27 and TRBJ2-7; 12 nucleotides match TRBD2. The CDR3 extends over 15 amino acids. Germline CDR1 MNHEY, CDR2 SMNVEV (reference sequence). After removal of 6 bases from V and 2 bases from J, the junction contained 5 bases not matched to a gene. CDR3 bases: TGTGCCAGCAGCTTTCTAGCGGGGGGGACCTACGAGCAGTACTTC. Protein product: CASSFLAGGTYEQYF.

CDR3: CASSLGGTANEKLFF. The CDR3 nucleotides read TGTGCCAGCAGTTTGGGGGGCACTGCTAATGAAAAACTGTTTTTT. J is TRBJ1-4 and V is TRBV28; possible D gene TRBD1, 6 bases. Trimming left V 3 bases short and J 3 bases short, with 11 bases between. CDR3 length: 15 amino acids. The V gene's germline CDR1 is MDHEN and CDR2 SYDVKM.

V gene TRBV5-4 combines with J gene TRBJ1-2; D not certain. Trimming stripped 4 bases from V and 2 bases from J, with 9 bases between. This CDR3 is 13 amino acids long. Germline CDR1 and CDR2: SGHNT and YYREEE (reference sequence). CDR3 amino acids: CASSHDGNYGYTF. DNA of the CDR3: TGTGCCAGCAGCCACGACGGGAACTATGGCTACACCTTC.

The DNA for the CDR3 is TGTGCCAGCACCTCATTTCCTCGACAGGGATCGGATCAGCCCCAGCATTTT. It yields the protein CASTSFPRQGSDQPQHF. The chain couples TRBV28 to TRBJ1-5; 7 bases line up with TRBD1. V lost 7 bases and J lost 5; bases outside the gene matches: 17. Germline V gene lookup returns CDR1 MDHEN and CDR2 SYDVKM. The CDR3 extends over 17 amino acids.

J is TRBJ1-3 and V is TRBV9; weak D call: TRBD1 (6 bases). Trimming removed 2 bases at V and 3 bases at J, with 9 bases between. CDR3 length: 14 residues. Looked up from germline, CDR1 is SGDLS and CDR2 is YYNGEE. CDR3 coding DNA: TGTGCCAGCAGCGTGCAGGGGATTGGAAACACCATATATTTT. Its translation is CASSVQGIGNTIYF. Full variable domain (remainder filled in from reference TRBV9 and TRBJ1-3): DSGVTQTPKHLITATGQRVTLRCSPRSGDLSVYWYQQSLDQGLQFLIQYYNGEERAKGNILERFSAQQFPDLHSELNLSSLELGDSALYFCASSVQGIGNTIYFGEGSWLTVV.

CDR3 residues: CASSSRGASYNEQFF. The CDR3 DNA sequence: TGTGCCAGCAGTTCGCGAGGGGCTTCCTACAATGAGCAGTTCTTC. This sequence joins TRBV28 and TRBJ2-1, with D perhaps assigned TRBD1 or TRBD2 (5 bases each). The CDR3 runs 15 residues. The V gene's germline CDR1 is MDHEN and CDR2 SYDVKM. V dropped 4 bases and J dropped 1 base, with 11 bases sitting between them.

The chain is built from TRBV7-2 and TRBJ2-3, with TRBD2 matching over 11 bases. V lost 3 bases to trimming and J lost 4 bases; unmatched junction nucleotides: 15. This CDR3 is built from 19 residues. The germline V gene has CDR1 SGHTA and CDR2 FQGNSA. The CDR3 loop reads CASSFPLAGGRARPDTQYF. The CDR3 DNA reads TGTGCCAGCAGCTTCCCCTTAGCGGGAGGGCGTGCCCGGCCAGATACGCAGTATTTT.

The chain joins TRBV11-2 to TRBJ2-2; the D call may be TRBD1 or TRBD2 (5 bases each). Trimming stripped 1 base from V and 5 bases from J, with 11 bases between. The V gene's germline CDR1 is SGHAT and CDR2 FQNNGV. The CDR3 has 15 amino acids. CDR3 in amino acids: CASSLVGTDTGELFF. CDR3 in DNA: TGTGCCAGCAGCTTAGTAGGGACCGATACCGGGGAGCTGTTTTTT.

J is TRBJ2-7 and V is TRBV5-4; tentatively, D is TRBD2 (6 bases). The germline gives CDR1 SGHNT, CDR2 YYREEE (reference sequence). Trimming pared 5 bases from V and 1 base from J, leaving 13 bases between. This CDR3 has 14 residues. The CDR3 protein is CASSKEGGSYEQYF. The CDR3 DNA reads TGTGCCAGCAGTAAGGAGGGTGGTTCCTACGAGCAGTACTTC.

The J gene is TRBJ2-7, the V gene TRBV28; the D gene could be TRBD1 or TRBD2 (5 bases each). V lost 6 bases to trimming and J lost 7 bases, with 19 bases between them. CDR1 is MDHEN, CDR2 SYDVKM, per germline. There are 14 residues in the CDR3. In DNA form, the CDR3 reads TGTGCCAGCAGCCCTTTAACGGGCTGGGGGGAGCAGTACTTC. Translation: CASSPLTGWGEQYF.

The chain combines TRBV28 with TRBJ1-1; D is unresolved. V shed 7 bases and J shed 3 bases, with 6 bases lying between them. The CDR3 runs 11 residues. Looked up from germline, CDR1 is MDHEN and CDR2 is SYDVKM. The DNA of the CDR3 is TGTGCCAGCAAACAGTACACTGAAGCTTTCTTT. Translated: CASKQYTEAFF. Using reference TRBV28 and TRBJ1-1 for the parts outside the CDR3, the full variable domain is DVKVTQSSRYLVKRTGEKVFLECVQDMDHENMFWYRQDPGLGLRLIYFSYDVKMKEKGDIPEGYSVSREKKERFSLILESASTNQTSMYLCASKQYTEAFFGQGTRLTVV.